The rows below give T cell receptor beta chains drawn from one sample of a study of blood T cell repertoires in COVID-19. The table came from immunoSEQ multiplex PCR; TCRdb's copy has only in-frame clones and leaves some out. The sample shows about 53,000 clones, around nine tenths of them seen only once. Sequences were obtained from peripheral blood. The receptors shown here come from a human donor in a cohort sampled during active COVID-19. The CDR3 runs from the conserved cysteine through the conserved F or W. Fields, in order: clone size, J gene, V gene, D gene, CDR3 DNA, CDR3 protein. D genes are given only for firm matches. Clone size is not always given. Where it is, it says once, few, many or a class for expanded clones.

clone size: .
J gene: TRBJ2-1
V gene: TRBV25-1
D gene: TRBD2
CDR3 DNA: TGTGCCAGCAGTGAAAGGGAGGGTCGGGGCGGTGAGCAGTTCTTC
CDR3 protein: CASSEREGRGGEQFF

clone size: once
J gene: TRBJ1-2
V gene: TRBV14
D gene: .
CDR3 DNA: TGTGCCAGCAGCCAAGGTTTCGGTGATGGCTACACCTTC
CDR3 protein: CASSQGFGDGYTF

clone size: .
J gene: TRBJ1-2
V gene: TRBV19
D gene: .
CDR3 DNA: TGTGCCAGTAGTATGTGGGGGGTATCTGGCTACACCTTC
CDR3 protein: CASSMWGVSGYTF

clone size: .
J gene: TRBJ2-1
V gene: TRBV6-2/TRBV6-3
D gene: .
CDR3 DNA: TGTGCCAGCAGCCCAGGGGGGACTACCTACAATGAGCAGTTCTTC
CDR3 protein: CASSPGGTTYNEQFF

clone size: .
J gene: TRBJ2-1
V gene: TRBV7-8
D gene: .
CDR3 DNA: TGTGCCAGCAGCTGGACGGGGAGGCGGAGCTCCTACAATGAGCAGTTCTTC
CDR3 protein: CASSWTGRRSSYNEQFF

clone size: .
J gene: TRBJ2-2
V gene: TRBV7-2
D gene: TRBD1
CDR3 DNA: TGTGCCAGCAGAACGGACAGGGGAGGCACCGGGGAGCTGTTTTTT
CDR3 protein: CASRTDRGGTGELFF

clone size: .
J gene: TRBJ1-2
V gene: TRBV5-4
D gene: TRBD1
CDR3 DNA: TGTGCCAGCACCAGCAGGGGGCGAGTTGATGAAGATGGCTACACCTTC
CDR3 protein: CASTSRGRVDEDGYTF

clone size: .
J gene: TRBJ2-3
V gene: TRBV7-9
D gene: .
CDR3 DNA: TGTGCCAGCAGCTCTGCCGCCGGGGGACCAGATACGCAGTATTTT
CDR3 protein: CASSSAAGGPDTQYF

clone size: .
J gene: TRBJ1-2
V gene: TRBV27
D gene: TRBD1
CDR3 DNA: TGTGCCAGCAGCCTAGACAGGGGACCCTACACCTTC
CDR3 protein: CASSLDRGPYTF

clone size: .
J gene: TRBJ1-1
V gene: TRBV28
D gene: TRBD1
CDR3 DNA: TGTGCCAGCAGGCTCCCCGGACAGGGTGGAACTGAAGCTTTCTTT
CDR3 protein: CASRLPGQGGTEAFF

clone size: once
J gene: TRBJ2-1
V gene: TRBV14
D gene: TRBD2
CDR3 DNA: TGTGCCAGCAGCCGACGAACTAGCGGGAGCTCCTACAATGAGCAGTTCTTC
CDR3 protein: CASSRRTSGSSYNEQFF

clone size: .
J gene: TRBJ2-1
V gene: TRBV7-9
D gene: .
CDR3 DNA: TGTGCCAGCAGCCTAGACCCGCTTGGCGGGACCGCCTACAATGAGCAGTTCTTC
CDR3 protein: CASSLDPLGGTAYNEQFF

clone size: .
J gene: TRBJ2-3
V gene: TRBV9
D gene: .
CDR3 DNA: TGTGCCAGCAGCGTAGTGGCACCGGGGGAGACAGATACGCAGTATTTT
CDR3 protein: CASSVVAPGETDTQYF

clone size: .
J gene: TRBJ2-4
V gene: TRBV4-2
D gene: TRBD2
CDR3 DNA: TGTGCCAGCAGCCAAGGGGCCCTAGCGGGTTTAGCCAAAAACATTCAGTACTTC
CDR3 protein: CASSQGALAGLAKNIQYF

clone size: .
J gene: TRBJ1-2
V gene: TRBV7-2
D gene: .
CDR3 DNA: TGTGCCAGCAGCCGGAGAACTAACTATGGCTACACCTTC
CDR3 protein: CASSRRTNYGYTF

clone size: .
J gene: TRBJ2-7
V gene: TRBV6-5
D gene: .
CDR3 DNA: TGTGCCAGCAGTAATTTACTCTACGAGCAGTACTTC
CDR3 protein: CASSNLLYEQYF

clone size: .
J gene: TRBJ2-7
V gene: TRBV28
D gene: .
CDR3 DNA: TGTGCCAGCAGGGGGACAAAGGGAGACTACGAGCAGTACTTC
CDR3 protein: CASRGTKGDYEQYF

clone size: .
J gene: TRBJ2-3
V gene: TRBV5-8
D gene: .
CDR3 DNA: TGTGCCAGCTCTATTCAGGGACTTACGAGCACAGATACGCAGTATTTT
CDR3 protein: CASSIQGLTSTDTQYF

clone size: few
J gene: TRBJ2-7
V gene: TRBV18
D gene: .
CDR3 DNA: TGTGCCAGCTCACCCTTCCTCAGCGGCAGGTCCTACGAGCAGTACTTC
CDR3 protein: CASSPFLSGRSYEQYF

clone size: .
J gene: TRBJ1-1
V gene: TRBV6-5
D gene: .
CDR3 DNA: TGTGCCAGCAGCTACCATTTGAACACTGAAGCTTTCTTT
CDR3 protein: CASSYHLNTEAFF

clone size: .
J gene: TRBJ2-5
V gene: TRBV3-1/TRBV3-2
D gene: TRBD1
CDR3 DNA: TGTGCCAGCAGCCATAGGACAGGGGGAAAAGAGACCCAGTACTTC
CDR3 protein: CASSHRTGGKETQYF

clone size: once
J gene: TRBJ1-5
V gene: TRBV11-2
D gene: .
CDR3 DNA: TGTGCCAGGGCCCCCGGGAGGAACTCCAATCAGCCCCAGCATTTT
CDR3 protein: CARAPGRNSNQPQHF

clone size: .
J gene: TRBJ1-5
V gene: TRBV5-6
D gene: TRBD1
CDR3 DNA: TGTGCCAGCAGCTCACAGGGGAATCAGCCCCAGCATTTT
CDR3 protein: CASSSQGNQPQHF

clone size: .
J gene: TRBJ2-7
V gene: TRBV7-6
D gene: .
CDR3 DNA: TGTGCCAGCAGCGGGACTTCCTACGAGCAGTACTTC
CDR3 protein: CASSGTSYEQYF

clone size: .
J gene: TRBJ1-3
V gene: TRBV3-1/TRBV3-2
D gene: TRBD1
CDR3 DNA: TGTGCCAGCAGCCTGCACAGGGGTTACGGAAACACCATATATTTT
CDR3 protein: CASSLHRGYGNTIYF

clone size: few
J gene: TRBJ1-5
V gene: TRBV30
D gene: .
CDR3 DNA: TGTGCCTGGAGCAGCGGGAATGAACATCAGCCCCAGCATTTT
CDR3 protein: CAWSSGNEHQPQHF

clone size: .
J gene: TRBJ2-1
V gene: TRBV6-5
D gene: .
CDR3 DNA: TGTGCCAGCAGAATGCGTTGGACTTATAGCAATGAGCAGTTCTTC
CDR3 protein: CASRMRWTYSNEQFF

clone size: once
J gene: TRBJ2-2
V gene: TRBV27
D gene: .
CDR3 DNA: TGTGCCAGCAGTTTCATTTCCGGGGAGCTGTTTTTT
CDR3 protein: CASSFISGELFF

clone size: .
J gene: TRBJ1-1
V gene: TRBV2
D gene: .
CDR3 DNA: TGTGCCAGCAGCCCGGACGCGGGCACTGAAGCTTTCTTT
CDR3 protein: CASSPDAGTEAFF

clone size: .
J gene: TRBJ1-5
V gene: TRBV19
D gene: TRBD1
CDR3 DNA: TGTGCCAGTAGTCGCCCGGGACAGGGGGATCAGCCCCAGCATTTT
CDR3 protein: CASSRPGQGDQPQHF

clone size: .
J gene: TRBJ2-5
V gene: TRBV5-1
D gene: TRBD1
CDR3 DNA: TGCGCCAGCAGCTGGGGGACAGGTCAAGAGACCCAGTACTTC
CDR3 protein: CASSWGTGQETQYF

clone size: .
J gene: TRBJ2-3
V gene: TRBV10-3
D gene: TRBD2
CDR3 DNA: TGTGCCATTTTGAGCGGGAGCGACACAGATACGCAGTATTTT
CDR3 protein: CAILSGSDTDTQYF

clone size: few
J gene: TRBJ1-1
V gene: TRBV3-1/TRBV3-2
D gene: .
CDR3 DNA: TGTGCCAGCAGCCAACTCAACACTGAAGCTTTCTTT
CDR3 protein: CASSQLNTEAFF

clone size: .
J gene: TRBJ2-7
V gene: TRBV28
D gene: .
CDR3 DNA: TGTGCCAGCAGCCGACAGGGAGGAATCTACGAGCAGTACTTC
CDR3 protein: CASSRQGGIYEQYF

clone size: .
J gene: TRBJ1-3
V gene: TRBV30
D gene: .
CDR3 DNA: TGTGCCTGGACCACTCTGTCTGGAAACACCATATATTTT
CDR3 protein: CAWTTLSGNTIYF

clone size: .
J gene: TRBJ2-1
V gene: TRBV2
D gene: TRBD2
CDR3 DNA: TGTGCCAGCAGTCTCCTGACTAGCTCTTACAATGAGCAGTTCTTC
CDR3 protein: CASSLLTSSYNEQFF

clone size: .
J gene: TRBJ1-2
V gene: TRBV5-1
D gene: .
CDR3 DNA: TGCGCCAGCAGCTTCACATTACTCTGGTCGGGGTATGGCTACACCTTC
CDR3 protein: CASSFTLLWSGYGYTF

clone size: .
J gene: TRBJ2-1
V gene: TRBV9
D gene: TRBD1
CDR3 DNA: TGTGCCAGCAGCGTAGCGGACAGGGCCTATGAGCAGTTCTTC
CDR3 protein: CASSVADRAYEQFF

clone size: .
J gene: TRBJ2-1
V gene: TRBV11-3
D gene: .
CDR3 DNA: TGTGCCAGCAGCTTAGAGTGGGGTAGTAAGGGGCCTCGCAGTGAGCAGTTCTTC
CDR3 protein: CASSLEWGSKGPRSEQFF

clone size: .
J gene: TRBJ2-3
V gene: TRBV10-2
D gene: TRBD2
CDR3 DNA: TGCGCCAGCAGGCCCGGACTAGCGGGGGGGAATACGCAGTATTTT
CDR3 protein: CASRPGLAGGNTQYF

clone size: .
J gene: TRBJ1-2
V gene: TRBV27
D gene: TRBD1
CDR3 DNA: TGTGCCAGCAGACCAGGGGGGAGGAACTATGGCTACACCTTC
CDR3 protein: CASRPGGRNYGYTF

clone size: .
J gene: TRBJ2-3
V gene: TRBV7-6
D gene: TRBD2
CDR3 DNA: TGTGCCAGCAGCGTTAGCGGGAGGGAATCAGATACGCAGTATTTT
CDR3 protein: CASSVSGRESDTQYF

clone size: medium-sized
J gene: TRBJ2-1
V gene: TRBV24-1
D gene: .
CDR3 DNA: TGTGCCACCAGTGATTTGCTTGCGGACTCCTCTGAGCAGTTCTTC
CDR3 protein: CATSDLLADSSEQFF

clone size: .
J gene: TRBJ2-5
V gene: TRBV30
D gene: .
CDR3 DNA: TGTGCCTACAATCGGGGGACAGAGACCCAGTACTTC
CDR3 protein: CAYNRGTETQYF